A selection of T cell receptor beta chains follows, all from one sample in a study of T cell responses to AZD1222 COVID-19 vaccine. The data were produced by immunoSEQ multiplex PCR, yet TCRdb's version contains in-frame clones alone and is incomplete. Of some 86,000 clones in the sample, roughly 86% were seen once. This specimen consisted of peripheral blood, obtained 28 days after the second AZD1222 dose. These receptors originate from an adult who received the AZD1222 COVID-19 vaccine. Both conserved end residues are part of each CDR3. Each record gives: CDR3 protein, CDR3 DNA, J gene, V gene, clone size, D gene. D genes are given only for firm matches. The listing skips clone size in some rows; elsewhere it reads once, few, many or a size class.

cdr3_aa: CASSQGEERFYEQYF
cdr3_nt: TGCGCCAGCAGCCAAGGGGAGGAGAGGTTCTACGAGCAGTACTTC
j_call: TRBJ2-7
v_call: TRBV4-1
clone_size: .
d_call: .

cdr3_aa: CASLLGTSGSRGNEQFF
cdr3_nt: TGTGCCAGCCTGCTCGGGACTAGCGGGAGTCGGGGCAATGAGCAGTTCTTC
j_call: TRBJ2-1
v_call: TRBV2
clone_size: few
d_call: TRBD2

cdr3_aa: CASRGGGTPKNIQYF
cdr3_nt: TGCGCCAGCAGGGGCGGGGGGACTCCCAAAAACATTCAGTACTTC
j_call: TRBJ2-4
v_call: TRBV10-2
clone_size: .
d_call: TRBD2

cdr3_aa: CASSAGSYNEQFF
cdr3_nt: TGTGCCAGCAGTGCGGGCTCCTACAATGAGCAGTTCTTC
j_call: TRBJ2-1
v_call: TRBV6-4
clone_size: few
d_call: .

cdr3_aa: CASSQEGGRGFNEQFF
cdr3_nt: TGCGCCAGCAGCCAAGAAGGCGGGAGGGGATTCAATGAGCAGTTCTTC
j_call: TRBJ2-1
v_call: TRBV4-1
clone_size: .
d_call: TRBD2

cdr3_aa: CASGKTNEKLFF
cdr3_nt: TGTGCCAGCGGGAAAACTAATGAAAAACTGTTTTTT
j_call: TRBJ1-4
v_call: TRBV2
clone_size: .
d_call: .

cdr3_aa: CASRRQPNTGELFF
cdr3_nt: TGTGCCAGCCGTAGACAGCCGAACACCGGGGAGCTGTTTTTT
j_call: TRBJ2-2
v_call: TRBV2
clone_size: .
d_call: .

cdr3_aa: CATSRDSGGGYTF
cdr3_nt: TGTGCCACCAGCAGAGATTCTGGGGGTGGCTACACCTTC
j_call: TRBJ1-2
v_call: TRBV15
clone_size: .
d_call: .

cdr3_aa: CASSLNGGNQPQHF
cdr3_nt: TGCGCCAGCAGCTTGAATGGGGGGAATCAGCCCCAGCATTTT
j_call: TRBJ1-5
v_call: TRBV5-1
clone_size: .
d_call: .

cdr3_aa: CASLDRGAGNGEQYF
cdr3_nt: TGTGCCAGCCTTGACAGGGGCGCAGGGAACGGCGAGCAGTACTTC
j_call: TRBJ2-7
v_call: TRBV6-5
clone_size: once
d_call: TRBD1

cdr3_aa: CASSIHLSDVAKNIQYF
cdr3_nt: TGTGCCAGCAGCATCCATTTGTCCGACGTAGCCAAAAACATTCAGTACTTC
j_call: TRBJ2-4
v_call: TRBV21-1
clone_size: .
d_call: .

cdr3_aa: CASSPLTSSSGNTIYF
cdr3_nt: TGTGCCAGCTCACCACTCACGTCCAGCTCTGGAAACACCATATATTTT
j_call: TRBJ1-3
v_call: TRBV18
clone_size: .
d_call: .

cdr3_aa: CASSLFIAGAPSSDTQYF
cdr3_nt: TGTGCCAGCAGCTTGTTCATAGCGGGGGCTCCAAGCTCAGATACGCAGTATTTT
j_call: TRBJ2-3
v_call: TRBV5-8
clone_size: .
d_call: TRBD2

cdr3_aa: CASSVGHEGGYTF
cdr3_nt: TGTGCCAGCAGCGTAGGACACGAGGGCGGCTACACCTTC
j_call: TRBJ1-2
v_call: TRBV9
clone_size: few
d_call: .